These T cell receptor beta chains were read from a single sample in a study of cytomegalovirus exposure and HLA in healthy donors. Produced via immunoSEQ multiplex PCR; TCRdb's table is partial and in-frame only. The data hold over 250,000 clones, with 80% to 90% observed a single time. Sequences were obtained from PBMCs. These receptors were obtained from a woman between 18 and 29 years old in good health and CMV-seronegative. Each CDR3 is given with its conserved first and last residue. The D gene is left open where the match is weak. Clone size is given for some rows only: seen once, a few or many times, or a class if the clone is expanded.

j_call,clone_size,v_call,d_call,cdr3_nt,cdr3_aa
TRBJ2-3,.,TRBV2,TRBD2,TGTGCCAGCAGTGGTCCCGGGACTAGCGGTCCCCAAGGGGAGACGCAGTATTTT,CASSGPGTSGPQGETQYF
TRBJ2-1,.,TRBV4-2,TRBD2,TGTGCCAGCAGCCAGGGGCGGGGCTTGACTAGCGGGAGAGGCAATGAGCAGTTCTTC,CASSQGRGLTSGRGNEQFF
TRBJ2-2,.,TRBV27,.,TGTGCCAGCAGTTCGCGCCTGAACACCGGGGAGCTGTTTTTT,CASSSRLNTGELFF
TRBJ2-1,.,TRBV30,.,TGTGCCTGGGATCCCGGCGGGGCGAGTGAGCAGTTCTTC,CAWDPGGASEQFF
TRBJ2-7,.,TRBV19,.,TGTGCCAGTAGCCCCCGGAGGGCACAACCTGGGAACGAGCAGTACTTC,CASSPRRAQPGNEQYF
TRBJ2-4,once,TRBV4-3,.,TGCGCCAGCAGCCAAGATTCCCTTAGTGGGGGGGCCTATGGGCATCAGTACTTC,CASSQDSLSGGAYGHQYF
TRBJ1-6,.,TRBV6-5,.,TGTGCCAGCAGTTACCGAGGAGTGCCCGGGAACCTCCACTTT,CASSYRGVPGNLHF
TRBJ1-5,once,TRBV5-1,.,TGCGCCAGCAGCTTGGGTTCACAGAGCAATCAGCCCCAGCATTTT,CASSLGSQSNQPQHF
TRBJ2-7,.,TRBV7-2,TRBD2,TGTGCCAGCAGCTTAGCAGGCGGGGGTTACGAGCAGTACTTC,CASSLAGGGYEQYF
TRBJ2-7,.,TRBV28,TRBD1,TGTGCCAGCAGTTTCGGGACAGAACTATCCTACGAGCAGTACTTC,CASSFGTELSYEQYF
TRBJ1-4,.,TRBV5-1,TRBD1,TGCGCCAGCAGCTTCGGGACAGTTGGTGAAAAACTGTTTTTT,CASSFGTVGEKLFF
TRBJ1-5,.,TRBV19,.,TGTGCCAGTACCCGAACGAGGGGACGGGGGGATCAGCCCCAGCATTTT,CASTRTRGRGDQPQHF
TRBJ1-1,few,TRBV5-1,TRBD1,TGCGCCAGCAGCCAATCCGGGACAGGGTTTGACGCTTTCTTT,CASSQSGTGFDAFF
TRBJ2-3,.,TRBV11-2,TRBD2,TGTGCCAGCAGCTTATTATACCCGCTAGCGGGAGCGTACGATACGCAGTATTTT,CASSLLYPLAGAYDTQYF
TRBJ2-7,.,TRBV6-5,TRBD2,TGTGCCAGCAGTTATCTAGCGGGAGTGTACGAGCAGTACTTC,CASSYLAGVYEQYF
TRBJ2-7,.,TRBV7-9,TRBD1,TGTGCCAGCAGCTTAGCGGACAGGGGGATGTGGGAGCAGTACTTC,CASSLADRGMWEQYF
TRBJ1-2,.,TRBV7-2,.,TGTGCCAGCAGCTTACGGGGGGGCGGTAACTATGGCTACACCTTC,CASSLRGGGNYGYTF
TRBJ2-4,.,TRBV11-2,TRBD2,TGTGCCAGCAGCCCATCCCCACTAGCGGTAGCCAAAAACATTCAGTACTTC,CASSPSPLAVAKNIQYF
TRBJ2-3,.,TRBV6-5,.,TGTGCCAGCAGCCCCAGGGTCAGCACAGATACGCAGTATTTT,CASSPRVSTDTQYF
TRBJ2-5,.,TRBV5-4,TRBD2,TGTGCCAGCAAACTGAGCGGGAGGATCGAGACCCAGTACTTC,CASKLSGRIETQYF
TRBJ2-7,.,TRBV6-5,TRBD2,TGTGCCAGCAGTTACTCAGCGGGAGAGATCGACGAGCAGTACTTC,CASSYSAGEIDEQYF
TRBJ2-1,.,TRBV7-2,TRBD2,TGTGCCAGCAGCTTGACTAGCGGGAACAATGAGCAGTTCTTC,CASSLTSGNNEQFF